This TCR beta chain was recovered during a study of cytomegalovirus exposure and HLA in healthy donors. Germline CDR1 is SQVTM and CDR2 is ANQGSEA. V lost 7 bases and J lost 0; bases outside the gene matches: 6. The CDR3 is 15 residues long. A multiplex PCR was run with 60 Vbeta primers and 13 Jbeta primers. The assay was immunoSEQ multiplex PCR, and TCRdb's table has in-frame clones only and misses some. Of under 150,000 clones in the sample, around 79% were seen once. The receptor's source is a man aged 18 to 29 in good health and CMV-seronegative. Sequences were obtained from PBMCs. This chain connects TRBV29-1 to TRBJ1-4; TRBD1 agrees at 9 bases. CDR3 bases: TGCAGCGGCCTGACAGGGGGGGCAACTAATGAAAAACTGTTTTTT. Protein product: CSGLTGGATNEKLFF.